The entry that follows covers one TCR beta chain sequence. This clone was seen only once. The antigen it binds to is not known. No qualities accompany the bases; no much larger clone lies one base away. This record comes from a study of blood T cell repertoires in COVID-19 (dated by TCRdb to about 2020). With respect to the entire study: Collaborator samples came from the United States, Italy and Spain and covered acute and convalescent phases of COVID-19. The dataset comprised deeply sampled blood TCRbeta repertoires from subjects exposed to, actively infected with, or recovered from COVID-19. The repertoires were released in a freely available public database meant as a resource for research on the immune response to SARS-CoV-2. Sample metadata almost always included a de-identified subject ID, COVID-19 status, age in years and sex. HLA class I and class II types, where available, came from metadata supplied by the sample provider rather than from assay-based typing. The samples were drawn from two sources: the first 160 participants of the ongoing ImmuneRACE study, and fewer than 1,500 subjects contributed by 6 global collaborators. The prospective study material was composed of cDNA or gDNA derived from T cells, B-cell-depleted T cells, or PBMCs.

Broad study findings and their caveats: Clinical and demographic metadata were provided uncurated, with the amount varying by source and participant.

Samples from volunteer blood donors who had recovered from COVID-19 were contributed by a second Seattle source. Whole blood was collected in K2EDTA tubes by collaborating institutions according to the institutions' own protocols. For TCRbeta analysis, collaborators shipped samples in one of three forms: frozen whole blood, isolated PBMCs, or DNA extracted from either of those sample types. TCRbeta CDR3 regions were amplified from genomic DNA using the immunoSEQ Assay, a bias-controlled multiplex PCR. Regarding the original processing steps: Within the assay, amplification of reference gene primers was used to estimate how many nucleated cells each sample contained. Sequence reads were collapsed and filtered to measure the absolute abundance of every unique TCRbeta CDR3 rearrangement. For each sample, productive Simpson clonality was calculated as the square root of Simpson's diversity index across productive rearrangements. TCRdb mirrors the immuneACCESS table, restricted to in-frame sequences. Some clones are absent from its copies; in checked studies, under half trace to an unresolved V gene, and the reason for the others is unknown. V, J and clone size derive from that table, while D and trimming were established from the DNA sequence. Counted in this sample were 300,000 or so clones; 80% to 90% of them appeared once. The biggest ten clones account for 6.5% to 9.5% of the sample.

The source is a woman in her fifties or sixties who had recovered from COVID-19. The sequenced sample consisted of peripheral blood.

The bases are TGTGCCAGCAGCTCAATAGCGGGAGGGCCCGCCGGGGAGCTGTTTTTT. Translated, it gives CASSSIAGGPAGELFF. The chain is encoded by TRBV7-2 joined to TRBJ2-2; 11 nucleotides in the junction match TRBD2. V has 4 bases trimmed and J has 6 bases trimmed; junction bases matching no gene number 7. CDR1 and CDR2 were assigned from the germline V gene as SGHTA and FQGNSA. The CDR3 runs 16 residues from the cysteine to the phenylalanine. Only the CDR3 portion is preserved as DNA: 48 bases, with reading frame beginning at the first base.